The 20 T cell receptor beta chains listed next were all sequenced from one sample in a study of siplizumab effects on memory and regulatory T cells. The repertoire was sequenced with immunoSEQ multiplex PCR; TCRdb's copy has only in-frame clones and lacks some. The table includes more than 85,000 clones, around 95% detected once. Material: Tregs sorted from blood. These receptors were taken from a human donor in good health.

This chain joins TRBV14 and TRBJ1-5; D not resolved. The CDR3 has 15 amino acids. Trimming took off 1 base at V and 4 bases at J, with 11 bases between the two ends. Germline assignment: CDR1 SGHDN and CDR2 FVKESK. The DNA of the CDR3 is TGTGCCAGCAGCCAAGGCCCGGCAGTGAATCAGCCCCAGCATTTT. This translates into CASSQGPAVNQPQHF.

J is TRBJ1-2 and V is TRBV5-4; the match to TRBD1 covers 7 bases. Germline V CDR1 and CDR2: SGHNT, YYREEE (reference sequence). The length of the CDR3 is 13 residues. V was clipped by 4 bases and J by 3 bases; unmatched bases: 3. The CDR3 bases are TGTGCCAGCAGCCAGGACAGGTACTATGGCTACACCTTC. Its protein product is CASSQDRYYGYTF.

The chain links TRBV29-1 to TRBJ1-2; D gene unclear. CDR3 length: 11 residues. CDR1 is SQVTM and CDR2 is ANQGSEA in the germline V gene. V lost 6 bases and J lost 6, with 11 bases in between. CDR3 in amino acids: CSVHTGDGYTF. CDR3 DNA sequence: TGCAGCGTCCACACCGGGGATGGCTACACCTTC.

The V gene is TRBV2, the J gene TRBJ2-7; tentative D call: TRBD2 (5 bases). CDR1 is SNHLY and CDR2 is FYNNEI in the germline V gene. The CDR3 spans 14 residues. Deletions cut 7 bases from V and 7 bases from J, with 20 bases between. The CDR3 sequence is CASTAQLGRREQYF. CDR3 coding DNA: TGTGCCAGCACAGCGCAGCTGGGTAGGAGGGAGCAGTACTTC.

This clone has just one count. The J gene is TRBJ2-5, the V gene TRBV29-1; 9 bases are shared with TRBD1. Germline V gene sequence: CDR1 SQVTM, CDR2 ANQGSEA. CDR3 length: 12 residues. The J segment lost 3 bases and the V segment lost 5 bases, leaving 1 base of the junction unmatched. The CDR3: CSVWTGEETQYF. CDR3 in DNA: TGCAGCGTTTGGACAGGGGAAGAGACCCAGTACTTC.

The rearrangement uses TRBV5-1 and TRBJ2-1, with 14 bases aligning to TRBD2. CDR1 is SGHRS and CDR2 is YFSETQ in the germline V gene. CDR3 length equals 17 residues. After removal of 3 bases from V and 7 bases from J, the junction contained 9 bases not matched to a gene. The CDR3 bases are TGCGCCAGCAGCTACGGACTAGCGGGAGGTTGGACAAATGAGCAGTTCTTC. Translating it yields CASSYGLAGGWTNEQFF.

This chain joins TRBV28 and TRBJ2-1, with 11 bases matching TRBD2. CDR1 and CDR2 from the germline V gene are MDHEN and SYDVKM. Trimming removed 3 bases from V and 5 bases from J; junction bases left unmatched: 6. The CDR3 extends over 16 amino acids. As DNA, the CDR3 is TGTGCCAGCAGTTTGCTTAGCGGGAGGGCCGACAATGAGCAGTTCTTC. It translates to CASSLLSGRADNEQFF.

The rearrangement uses TRBV28 and TRBJ2-5; tentative D call: TRBD1 (6 bases). V was pared by 6 bases and J by 7 bases, with 15 bases between. The CDR3 loop spans 13 amino acids. Per germline, CDR1 MDHEN and CDR2 SYDVKM. CDR3 bases: TGTGCCAGCAGAATTAACAGGGTAGGGACCCAGTACTTC. The encoded protein is CASRINRVGTQYF.

The chain combines TRBV5-1 with TRBJ2-1; D call uncertain. Trimming removed 2 bases from V and 9 bases from J, with 18 bases in between. The CDR3 length is 15 residues. The germline V gene has CDR1 SGHRS and CDR2 YFSETQ. This chain's CDR3 is CASSFSHPIDAEQFF. DNA for the CDR3: TGCGCCAGCAGCTTCAGCCACCCGATTGATGCTGAGCAGTTCTTC.

The rearrangement uses TRBV5-6 and TRBJ2-7; 12 bases line up with TRBD2. CDR1 and CDR2 from the germline V gene are SGHDT and YYEEEE. The CDR3 extends over 16 amino acids. With V trimmed by 1 base and J by 5 bases, 7 bases remained unmatched. The CDR3 protein is CASSLRLAGVYDEQYF. The CDR3, as DNA: TGTGCCAGCAGCTTGAGACTAGCGGGAGTTTATGACGAGCAGTACTTC. The full variable domain, with the rest looked up from reference TRBV5-6 and TRBJ2-7, is DAGVTQSPTHLIKTRGQQVTLRCSPKSGHDTVSWYQQALGQGPQFIFQYYEEEERQRGNFPDRFSGHQFPNYSSELNVNALLLGDSALYLCASSLRLAGVYDEQYFGPGTRLTVT.

The chain is built from TRBV5-1 and TRBJ1-2, with no clear D. Trimming pared 0 bases from V and 2 bases from J, leaving 11 bases between. CDR3 length equals 15 residues. CDR1 is SGHRS and CDR2 is YFSETQ in the germline V gene. The CDR3, as DNA: TGCGCCAGCAGCTTGGCGGTCACAGCCAACTATGGCTACACCTTC. Amino acid sequence: CASSLAVTANYGYTF.

This rearrangement joins TRBV7-3 to TRBJ2-1, with 11 bases identical to TRBD2. V shed 2 bases, J shed 7 bases, and the junction held 7 bases outside the gene matches. CDR1 is SGHTA and CDR2 is FQGTGA in the germline V gene. This CDR3 region has 16 residues. The CDR3 here is CASSLSSSGRINEQFF. CDR3 bases: TGTGCCAGCAGCTTATCCTCTAGCGGGAGGATAAATGAGCAGTTCTTC. Looking up the rest from reference TRBV7-3 and TRBJ2-1 gives the full variable domain: GAGVSQTPSNKVTEKGKYVELRCDPISGHTALYWYRQSLGQGPEFLIYFQGTGAADDSGLPNDRFFAVRPEGSVSTLKIQRTERGDSAVYLCASSLSSSGRINEQFFGPGTRLTVL.

The table lists this clone with a count of one. The gene calls are TRBV14 and TRBJ1-2; 10 nucleotides line up with TRBD1. In germline, CDR1 is SGHDN, CDR2 FVKESK. This CDR3 spans 16 amino acids. V dropped 4 bases and J dropped 5; count of bases not matched to a gene: 10. In DNA, the CDR3 is TGTGCCAGCAGCCGTCGGACAGGGGGAAGCTCGTATGGCTACACCTTC. Protein product: CASSRRTGGSSYGYTF.

V is TRBV28 and J is TRBJ1-1; D is ambiguous. The V end lost 3 bases, the J end lost 7 bases, and 12 bases lay between the germline ends. The V gene's germline CDR1 is MDHEN and CDR2 SYDVKM. This CDR3 contains 13 residues. In DNA form, the CDR3 reads TGTGCCAGCAGTTTGTTAGGGTTTGGTGAAGCTTTCTTT. Residues: CASSLLGFGEAFF.

The rearrangement joins TRBV29-1 to TRBJ2-1, with TRBD2 matching over 8 bases. CDR1 is SQVTM and CDR2 is ANQGSEA in the germline V gene. V was pared by 7 bases and J by 8 bases, with 13 bases of the junction left unmatched. The CDR3 length is 14 residues. The CDR3: CSGGPAGGFYEQFF. As DNA, the CDR3 is TGCAGCGGGGGCCCGGCGGGAGGTTTTTATGAGCAGTTCTTC.

This chain's CDR3 is CASSSTSGASYNEQFF. The CDR3 DNA follows: TGTGCCAGCAGTTCCACTAGCGGAGCCAGCTACAATGAGCAGTTCTTC. The V call is TRBV27, the J call TRBJ2-1; 8 bases map to TRBD2. The CDR3 is 16 residues long. Germline V gene data show CDR1 as MNHEY and CDR2 as SMNVEV (reference sequence). V shed 4 bases, J shed 3 bases, and the junction held 8 bases outside the gene matches.

This clone is a singleton in its sample. V and J are TRBV7-9 and TRBJ2-1, with D perhaps matching TRBD1 or TRBD2 (5 bases each). The CDR3 spans 17 residues. The V end lost 4 bases, the J end lost 7 bases, and 23 bases lay between the germline ends. The germline V gene encodes CDR1 SEHNR and CDR2 FQNEAQ (reference sequence). In DNA, the CDR3 is TGTGCCAGCAGCTCCGGGGTGTTGGCAGGGCAAGCTAATGAGCAGTTCTTC. Its protein product is CASSSGVLAGQANEQFF.

The genes are TRBV28 and TRBJ2-7; no firm D call. The CDR3 is made up of 12 amino acids. Trimming left V 3 bases short and J 3 bases short, with 6 bases between. The germline V gene has CDR1 MDHEN and CDR2 SYDVKM. This CDR3 reads CASSFLSYEQYF. CDR3 nucleotide sequence: TGTGCCAGCAGTTTCCTCAGCTACGAGCAGTACTTC.

V gene TRBV4-1 combines with J gene TRBJ2-1, with 8 nucleotides matching TRBD1. Germline V lookup: CDR1 MGHRA, CDR2 YSYEKL. The CDR3 runs 16 residues. Trimming took 2 bases from V and 8 from J; bases not matched to a gene: 11. CDR3 sequence (DNA): TGCGCCAGCAGCCAAATAGGACAGGGCCGACGGGATGAGCAGTTCTTC. Translating it yields CASSQIGQGRRDEQFF.

The V gene is TRBV5-1, the J gene TRBJ2-1; D remains unclear. The ends were cut back, 4 bases at V and 10 bases at J, with 9 bases in the middle. This CDR3 has 11 residues. Per the germline V gene, CDR1 is SGHRS and CDR2 is YFSETQ. The CDR3 DNA sequence: TGCGCCAGCAGCCTCAAGACAGAGCAGTTCTTC. Its translation is CASSLKTEQFF.